A single sample is the source of the 16 T cell receptor beta chains below, sequenced in a study of identical twins (dated by TCRdb to between 2015 and 2016). Libraries were constructed by 5' RACE. The sequencer listed for this sample is Illumina HiSeq 2000. The raw public reads went through TCRdb reprocessing: fastp at Q25, MiXCR clone calling, in-frame beta chains kept. Each CDR3 protein appears once, grouped with its most common genes and DNA. The sample data list 540,000 or so distinct CDR3 sequences, and about a fifth of these were observed just once. The ten largest clones add up to 0.45% to 0.5% of the sample. This sample was shared with a second study, whose subject was yellow fever vaccine responses in identical twins.

The sample comprised CD4+ T cells sorted from blood. The receptors derive from a woman in her late teens or twenties in good health.

This clonotype appeared a few times. V is TRBV24-1 and J is TRBJ1-1, with D unresolved. This CDR3 region has 12 residues. V was shortened by 10 bases and J by 1 base, with 9 bases between the two germline ends. Germline assignment: CDR1 KGHDR and CDR2 SFDVKD. The CDR3 DNA follows: TGTGCCACAAGAAATAGGAACACTGAAGCTTTCTTT. It specifies CATRNRNTEAFF.

V is TRBV20-1 and J is TRBJ2-2, with TRBD2 matching 9 bases. V dropped 4 bases and J dropped 7; count of bases not matched to a gene: 10. The CDR3 is 15 amino acids. Per the germline V gene, CDR1 is DFQATT and CDR2 is SNEGSKA (reference sequence). The CDR3: CSATVSRGGGGELFF. In DNA form, the CDR3 reads TGCAGTGCTACGGTTTCGCGGGGGGGTGGCGGGGAGCTGTTTTTT.

This sequence joins TRBV7-8 and TRBJ1-4; the match to TRBD1 covers 10 bases. The CDR3 length is 15 residues. Trimming at V came to 5 bases and at J to 8 bases, leaving 8 bases not matched to a gene. Germline V gives CDR1 SGHVS, CDR2 FQNEAQ. CDR3 nucleotide sequence: TGTGCCAGCAGCCCGAGGACAGGGGGGGAGGAAAAACTGTTTTTT. Its protein is CASSPRTGGEEKLFF. The full variable domain, completed using reference TRBV7-8 and TRBJ1-4, is GAGVSQSPRYKVAKRGQDVALRCDPISGHVSLFWYQQALGQGPEFLTYFQNEAQLDKSGLPSDRFFAERPEGSVSTLKIQRTQQEDSAVYLCASSPRTGGEEKLFFGSGTQLSVL.

This clonotype has a count of ten or more. The chain joins TRBV14 to TRBJ1-4, with D uncertain. Germline V gives CDR1 SGHDN, CDR2 FVKESK. This CDR3 has 14 amino acids. V was clipped by 4 bases and J by 7 bases, with 13 bases between them. The CDR3 loop is CASSPGGVGEKLFF. The CDR3, as DNA: TGTGCCAGCAGCCCAGGAGGAGTAGGTGAAAAACTGTTTTTT.

This clonotype came up a few times. The V call is TRBV20-1, the J call TRBJ1-2; TRBD1 matches at 7 bases. CDR1 is DFQATT, CDR2 SNEGSKA, per germline (reference sequence). The CDR3 is 13 amino acids. Germline trimming cut 1 base from V and 8 bases from J; bases unmatched to any gene: 7. Here the CDR3 DNA reads TGCAGTGCTAGAGTCCCCAGGGGGGTGGGCTACACCTTC. This codes for CSARVPRGVGYTF.

This clonotype was counted between two and nine times. This chain connects TRBV5-5 to TRBJ2-2, with a weak D call TRBD1 (6 bases). Trimming left V 4 bases short and J 4 bases short, with 14 bases between. The CDR3 contains 15 residues. In germline, CDR1 is SGHKS, CDR2 YYEKEE (reference sequence). CDR3 coding DNA: TGTGCCAGCAGCAGTAACAGGGTAATCACCGGGGAGCTGTTTTTT. It codes for CASSSNRVITGELFF.

V and J are TRBV12-3 or TRBV12-4 and TRBJ1-1; the D is unclear. CDR3 length: 14 amino acids. Trimming removed 2 bases from V and 7 bases from J, with 14 bases in between. The CDR3 here is CASSLREVGIEAFF. DNA of the CDR3: TGTGCCAGCAGTTTACGGGAGGTCGGTATTGAAGCTTTCTTT.

This CDR3 reads CASRRERGGNNEQFF. In nucleotides, the CDR3 is TGTGCCAGTAGGAGAGAGCGGGGAGGGAACAATGAGCAGTTCTTC. V usage is TRBV19 and J usage is TRBJ2-1; 7 bases line up with TRBD2. The length of the CDR3 is 15 residues. Germline loops: CDR1 LNHDA, CDR2 SQIVND (reference sequence). J gave up 5 bases and V 6 bases, and 10 bases lay outside the gene matches.

This clonotype was counted only a few times. The chain couples TRBV12-5 to TRBJ1-1; D might be TRBD1 (6 bases). This CDR3 is 14 amino acids long. Per the germline V gene, CDR1 is LGHNT and CDR2 is FRNRAP. The ends were cut back, 3 bases at V and 1 base at J, with 9 bases in the middle. The CDR3 bases are TGTGCTAGTGGTTTTTCGACAGGGAACACTGAAGCTTTCTTT. Protein: CASGFSTGNTEAFF. The variable domain in full, with the rest retrieved from reference TRBV12-5 and TRBJ1-1, is DARVTQTPRHKVTEMGQEVTMRCQPILGHNTVFWYRQTMMQGLELLAYFRNRAPLDDSGMPKDRFSAEMPDATLATLKIQPSEPRDSAVYFCASGFSTGNTEAFFGQGTRLTVV.

This clonotype was detected a few times. The genes are TRBV11-2 and TRBJ2-7; the D gene is possibly TRBD2 (6 bases). The germline gives CDR1 SGHAT, CDR2 FQNNGV. This CDR3 spans 15 amino acids. V lost 0 bases to trimming and J lost 3 bases, with 12 bases between them. The CDR3 here is CASSLEGGVLYEQYV. In DNA, the CDR3 is TGTGCCAGCAGCTTAGAGGGCGGGGTACTCTACGAGCAGTACGTC.

This clonotype was detected only a few times. V is TRBV29-1 and J is TRBJ2-3, with a weak D call TRBD1 (5 bases). CDR3 length equals 13 residues. CDR1 is SQVTM, CDR2 ANQGSEA, per germline. V lost 6 bases and J 0 bases, leaving 10 bases between the germline ends. The CDR3: CSVRAFSTDTQYF. CDR3 coding DNA: TGCAGCGTCAGGGCCTTTAGCACAGATACGCAGTATTTT.

There are a few counts of this clonotype. The rearrangement joins TRBV29-1 to TRBJ2-5; the match to TRBD2 covers 8 bases. Unmatched junction bases numbered 15, after V lost 2 bases and J lost 7 bases. The germline gives CDR1 SQVTM, CDR2 ANQGSEA. CDR3 length equals 16 residues. CDR3 amino acids: CSVESFWREVGGTQYF. The CDR3 nucleotides are TGCAGCGTTGAATCTTTCTGGCGGGAGGTTGGGGGGACCCAGTACTTC.

The chain employs TRBV29-1 and TRBJ2-7, with a possible D match to TRBD1 (6 bases). CDR1 SQVTM and CDR2 ANQGSEA come from the germline V gene. The ends were cut back, 0 bases at V and 3 bases at J, with 12 bases in the middle. This CDR3 spans 14 amino acids. In DNA form, the CDR3 reads TGCAGCGTTGAAGACGACAGGTCCCACTACGAGCAGTACTTC. Protein: CSVEDDRSHYEQYF.

The genes are TRBV5-1 and TRBJ2-5, with TRBD2 matching over 13 bases. Germline trimming cut 0 bases from V and 0 bases from J; bases unmatched to any gene: 5. The CDR3 covers 18 residues. Germline V gives CDR1 SGHRS, CDR2 YFSETQ. CDR3 region: CASSLGTSGSTHQETQYF. CDR3 nucleotides: TGCGCCAGCAGCTTGGGGACTAGCGGGAGTACCCACCAAGAGACCCAGTACTTC.

In its sample, this clonotype was seen a few times. The chain employs TRBV7-2 and TRBJ2-7; TRBD1 aligns across 8 bases. In germline, CDR1 is SGHTA, CDR2 FQGNSA. The CDR3 covers 16 residues. Losses at the gene ends were 1 base for V and 1 base for J; bases not matched to a gene: 6. CDR3 sequence reads: CASSLGRDRRSYEQYF. DNA for the CDR3: TGTGCCAGCAGCTTAGGCCGGGACAGGCGTTCCTACGAGCAGTACTTC.

This clonotype was counted between two and nine times. At one end the junction does not follow the germline gene, possibly because of a read error. The chain is built from TRBV5-1 and TRBJ2-5; TRBD2 agrees at 10 bases. CDR1 SGHRS and CDR2 YFSETQ come from the germline V gene. The CDR3 length is 15 residues. As DNA, the CDR3 is TGTGCCAGCAGCTTAGTAGCGGGGGGCCAAGAGACCCAGTACTTC. Residues: CASSLVAGGQETQYF.